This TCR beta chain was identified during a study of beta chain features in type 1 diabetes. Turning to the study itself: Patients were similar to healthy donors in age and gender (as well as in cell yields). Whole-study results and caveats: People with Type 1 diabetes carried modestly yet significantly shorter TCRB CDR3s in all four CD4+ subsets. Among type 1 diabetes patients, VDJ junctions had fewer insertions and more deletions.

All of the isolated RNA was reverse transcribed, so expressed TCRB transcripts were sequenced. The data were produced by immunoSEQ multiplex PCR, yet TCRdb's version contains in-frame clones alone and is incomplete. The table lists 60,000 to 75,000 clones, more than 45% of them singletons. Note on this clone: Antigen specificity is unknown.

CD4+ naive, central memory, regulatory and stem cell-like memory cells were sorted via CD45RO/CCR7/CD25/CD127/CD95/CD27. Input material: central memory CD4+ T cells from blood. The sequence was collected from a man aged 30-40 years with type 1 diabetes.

CDR3 loop: CASSRRGFTEAFF. The CDR3 DNA is TGTGCCAGCAGCCGCAGGGGATTCACTGAAGCTTTCTTT. The chain employs TRBV14 and TRBJ1-1, with D tentatively TRBD1 (6 bases). Trimming took off 4 bases at V and 4 bases at J, with 10 bases between the two ends. The CDR3 has 13 amino acids. The germline V gene has CDR1 SGHDN and CDR2 FVKESK.